This T cell receptor beta chain was documented in a study of T cell changes during pregnancy in multiple sclerosis. Some clones are missing from TCRdb's copy, which holds only in-frame ones; the method was immunoSEQ multiplex PCR. The sample carries some 19,000 clones, 88% recorded once. The CDR3 is 14 amino acids. CDR1 GTSNPN and CDR2 SVGIG come from the germline V gene (reference sequence). The ends lost 4 bases at V and 4 bases at J; junction bases unmatched: 7. The sequence was collected from a female donor in good health, enrolled as a control in a pregnancy study. Sequenced here: CD8+ T cells from peripheral blood mononuclear cells, sampled after pregnancy. The chain combines TRBV30 with TRBJ2-7, with 10 bases matching TRBD1. DNA of the CDR3: TGTGCCTGGACCCGGGACAGGGGACAGTACGAGCAGTACTTC. It translates to CAWTRDRGQYEQYF.